This T cell receptor beta chain was identified in a study of a mutant IDH1 vaccine in newly diagnosed glioma. Time point defined: baseline, week 1 (first vaccination visit). Treatment denoted: pre-vaccination baseline after standard-of-care therapy. Tumors from donors were new WHO grade 3 or 4 IDH1-mutant astrocytomas with ATRX loss. Only in-frame clones appear in the TCRdb table, and some are missing; sequencing was by immunoSEQ multiplex PCR. The sample yields some 19,000 clones, roughly 84% seen once. CDR1 and CDR2 from the germline V gene are MNHEY and SVGAGI. The ends were cut back, 5 bases at V and 1 base at J, with 14 bases in the middle. This CDR3 has 15 residues.

The receptor's source is a man aged 35-49 years with glioma. The chain carries TRBV6-5 and TRBJ1-1; TRBD1 might be the D (6 bases). The sequenced sample was PBMCs, obtained from a glioma patient treated with radiotherapy, temozolomide or both. The CDR3 DNA sequence: TGTGCCAGCAGTACCAGGGGCCAAGAGAACACTGAAGCTTTCTTT. It codes for CASSTRGQENTEAFF.